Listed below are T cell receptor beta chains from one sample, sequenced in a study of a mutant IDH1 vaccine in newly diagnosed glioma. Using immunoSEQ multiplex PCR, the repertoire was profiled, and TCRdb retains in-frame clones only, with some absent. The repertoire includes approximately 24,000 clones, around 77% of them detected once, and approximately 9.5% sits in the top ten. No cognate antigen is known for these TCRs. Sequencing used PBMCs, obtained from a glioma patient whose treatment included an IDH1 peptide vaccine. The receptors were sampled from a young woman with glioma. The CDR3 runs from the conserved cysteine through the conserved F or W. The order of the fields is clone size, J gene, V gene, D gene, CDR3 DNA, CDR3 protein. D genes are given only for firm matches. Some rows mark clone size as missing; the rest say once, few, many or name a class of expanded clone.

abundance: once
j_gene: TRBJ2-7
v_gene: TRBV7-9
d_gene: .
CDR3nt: TGTGCCAGCAGCTTATCTGAGGGCTCCGAGCAGTACTTC
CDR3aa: CASSLSEGSEQYF

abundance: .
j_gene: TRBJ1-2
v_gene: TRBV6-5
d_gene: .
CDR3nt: TGTGCCAGCAGTTACAATGGCGGACTCTACACCTTC
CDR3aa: CASSYNGGLYTF

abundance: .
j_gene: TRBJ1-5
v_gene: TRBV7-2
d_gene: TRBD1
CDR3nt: TGTGCCAGCAGCTCCGCCGGGACAGGGGGTAATCAGCCCCAGCATTTT
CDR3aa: CASSSAGTGGNQPQHF

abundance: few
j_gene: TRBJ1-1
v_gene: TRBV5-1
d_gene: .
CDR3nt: TGCGCCAGCAGTAAGGGCGCGAACACTGAAGCTTTCTTT
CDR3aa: CASSKGANTEAFF

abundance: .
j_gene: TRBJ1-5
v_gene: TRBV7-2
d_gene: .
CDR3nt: TGTGCCAGCACAGGAGGGAGCAATCAGCCCCAGCATTTT
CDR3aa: CASTGGSNQPQHF

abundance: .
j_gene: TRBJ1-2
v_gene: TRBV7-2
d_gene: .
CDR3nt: TGTGCCAGCAGCTCGCCAGGGTCTAGGGATGGCTACACCTTC
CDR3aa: CASSSPGSRDGYTF

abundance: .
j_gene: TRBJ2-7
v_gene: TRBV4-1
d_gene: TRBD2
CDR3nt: TGCGCCAGCAGCCCAATCGTCGGGGGGGGCGCGGGTGGCGAGCAGTACTTC
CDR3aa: CASSPIVGGGAGGEQYF

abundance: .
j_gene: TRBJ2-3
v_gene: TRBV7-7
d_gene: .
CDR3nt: TGTGCTAGCAGCCCCTCCATCTTAGATACGCAGTATTTT
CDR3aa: CASSPSILDTQYF

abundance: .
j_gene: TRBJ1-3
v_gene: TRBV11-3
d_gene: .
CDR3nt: TGTGCCAGCAGCTTGGGGGGGAGCTCTGGAAACACCATATATTTT
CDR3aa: CASSLGGSSGNTIYF

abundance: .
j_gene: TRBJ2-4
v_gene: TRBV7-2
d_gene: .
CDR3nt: TGTGCCAGCAGCTCGGGGACCGCAGCCAAAAACATTCAGTACTTC
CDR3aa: CASSSGTAAKNIQYF

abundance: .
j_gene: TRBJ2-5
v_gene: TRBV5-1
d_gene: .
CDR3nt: TGCGCCAGCAGCTCCGGGATGACCATGGAGACCCAGTACTTC
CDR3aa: CASSSGMTMETQYF

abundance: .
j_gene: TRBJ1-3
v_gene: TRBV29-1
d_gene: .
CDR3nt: TGCAGCGTTGAGCGGGACACTGGAAACACCATATATTTT
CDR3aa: CSVERDTGNTIYF

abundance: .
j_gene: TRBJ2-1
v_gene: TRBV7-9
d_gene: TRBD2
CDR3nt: TGTGCCAGCAGCTTGGGGACTAGAAGCGACGAGCAGTTCTTC
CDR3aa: CASSLGTRSDEQFF

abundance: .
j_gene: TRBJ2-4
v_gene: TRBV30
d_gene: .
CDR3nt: TGTGCCTGGAGTGTAGGAGGGGGCGATGGAAACATTCAGTACTTC
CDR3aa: CAWSVGGGDGNIQYF

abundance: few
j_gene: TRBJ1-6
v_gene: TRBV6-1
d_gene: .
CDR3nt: TGTGCCAGCAGTGAACAAAGGGTTTCACCCCTCCACTTT
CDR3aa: CASSEQRVSPLHF

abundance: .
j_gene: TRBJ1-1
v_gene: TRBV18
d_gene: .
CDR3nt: TGTGCCAGCTCACCGAATACAGTGAACACTGAAGCTTTCTTT
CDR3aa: CASSPNTVNTEAFF

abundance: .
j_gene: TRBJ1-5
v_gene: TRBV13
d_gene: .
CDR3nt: TGTGCCAGCAGCTTCGGCAATCAGCCCCAGCATTTT
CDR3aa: CASSFGNQPQHF

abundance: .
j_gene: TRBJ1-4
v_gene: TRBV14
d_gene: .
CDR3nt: TGTGCCAGCAGCCCCCGACGGGGTGGGGAAAAACTGTTTTTT
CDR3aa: CASSPRRGGEKLFF

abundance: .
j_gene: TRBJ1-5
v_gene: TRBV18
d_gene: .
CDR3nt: TGTGCCAGCTCACCCGGGACACCAAATCAGCCCCAGCATTTT
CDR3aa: CASSPGTPNQPQHF

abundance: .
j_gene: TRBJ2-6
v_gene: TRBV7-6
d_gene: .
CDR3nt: TGTGCCAGCAGCATTCTGGGGGGTGGGGCCAACGTCCTGACTTTC
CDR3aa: CASSILGGGANVLTF

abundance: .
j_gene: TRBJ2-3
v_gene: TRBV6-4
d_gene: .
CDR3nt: TGTGCCAGCAGTGACTCGCGGGGCACAGATACGCAGTATTTT
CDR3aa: CASSDSRGTDTQYF

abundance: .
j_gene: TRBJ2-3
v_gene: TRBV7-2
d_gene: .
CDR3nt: TGTGCCAGCAGCTTACAGGCGGGGTTTAGCACAGATACGCAGTATTTT
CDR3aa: CASSLQAGFSTDTQYF

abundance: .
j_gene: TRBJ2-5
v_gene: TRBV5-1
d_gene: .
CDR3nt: TGCGCCAGCAGCTTGGCCGGGACAACCTTCCAAGAGACCCAGTACTTC
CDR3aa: CASSLAGTTFQETQYF

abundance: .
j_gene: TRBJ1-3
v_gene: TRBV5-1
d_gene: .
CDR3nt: TGCGCCAGCAGCCTAGGGGGGGCTGGAAACACCATATATTTT
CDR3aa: CASSLGGAGNTIYF

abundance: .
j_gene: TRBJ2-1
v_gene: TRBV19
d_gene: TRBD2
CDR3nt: TGTGCCAGTAGTATACTAGCGGGCAATGAGCAGTTCTTC
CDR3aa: CASSILAGNEQFF

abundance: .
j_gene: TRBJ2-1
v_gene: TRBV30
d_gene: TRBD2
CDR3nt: TGTGCCTGGAAGCGGGGGTCCTACAATGAGCAGTTCTTC
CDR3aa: CAWKRGSYNEQFF

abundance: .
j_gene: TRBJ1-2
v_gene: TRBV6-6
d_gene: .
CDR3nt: TGTGCCAGCACCCCCAGCGTCTATGGCTACACCTTC
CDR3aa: CASTPSVYGYTF

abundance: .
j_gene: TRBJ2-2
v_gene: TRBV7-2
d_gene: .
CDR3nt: TGTGCCAGCAGCGGACTGATCACCGGGGAGCTGTTTTTT
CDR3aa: CASSGLITGELFF

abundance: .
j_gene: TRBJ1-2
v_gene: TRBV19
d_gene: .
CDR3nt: TGTGCCAGTAGTATGCCGGGACTGAGCTATGGCTACACCTTC
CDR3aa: CASSMPGLSYGYTF

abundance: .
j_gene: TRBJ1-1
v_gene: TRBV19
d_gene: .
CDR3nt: TGTGCCAGTAGTCCAAACCGCCAGCCTGCGGTCACTGAAGCTTTCTTT
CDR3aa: CASSPNRQPAVTEAFF

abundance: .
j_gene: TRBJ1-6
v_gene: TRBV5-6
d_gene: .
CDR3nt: TGTGCCAGCAGCTTGGAGCGGAAGTCACCCCTCCACTTT
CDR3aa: CASSLERKSPLHF

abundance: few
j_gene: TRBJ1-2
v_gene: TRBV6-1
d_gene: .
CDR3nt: TGTGCCAGCAGTCAGTCGGGACTGGTCTATGGCTACACCTTC
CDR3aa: CASSQSGLVYGYTF

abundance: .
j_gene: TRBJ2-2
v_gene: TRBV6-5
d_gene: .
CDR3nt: TGTGCCAGCAGTCGACTAGTTCCCACCGGGGAGCTGTTTTTT
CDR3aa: CASSRLVPTGELFF

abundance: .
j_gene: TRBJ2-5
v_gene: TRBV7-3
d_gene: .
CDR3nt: TGTGCCAGCAGCTTAACGTACCTGGATGTGCAGTACTTC
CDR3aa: CASSLTYLDVQYF

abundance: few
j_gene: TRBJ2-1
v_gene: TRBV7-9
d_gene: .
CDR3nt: TGTGCCAGCAGCAGGGCCAATGAGCAGTTCTTC
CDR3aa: CASSRANEQFF

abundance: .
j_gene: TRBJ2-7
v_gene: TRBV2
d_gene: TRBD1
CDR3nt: TGTGCCAGCAGTGAAGCTTTGTGGAGCGGGACAGGGGAGTACGAGCAGTACTTC
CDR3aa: CASSEALWSGTGEYEQYF

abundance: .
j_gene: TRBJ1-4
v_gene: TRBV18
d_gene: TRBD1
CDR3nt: TGTGCCAGCTCACCACCTAAGACAGGGCCTACTAATGAAAAACTGTTTTTT
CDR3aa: CASSPPKTGPTNEKLFF

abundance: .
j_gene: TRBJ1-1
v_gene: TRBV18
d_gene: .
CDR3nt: TGTGCCAGCTCCCCCAGGTTGGAGAACACTGAAGCTTTCTTT
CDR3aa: CASSPRLENTEAFF

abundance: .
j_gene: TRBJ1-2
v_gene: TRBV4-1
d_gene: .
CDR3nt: TGCGCCAGCAGCCAAGACTTTGGATATGGCTACACCTTC
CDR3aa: CASSQDFGYGYTF

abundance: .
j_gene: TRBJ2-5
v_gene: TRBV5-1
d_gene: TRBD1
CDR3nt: TGCGCCAGCAGCCCCGGCAGGGGGCTTGATCCGGCGGAGACCCAGTACTTC
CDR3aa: CASSPGRGLDPAETQYF

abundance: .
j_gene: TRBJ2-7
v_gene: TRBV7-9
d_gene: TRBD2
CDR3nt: TGTGCCAGCAGCCATAGTCGGTCTAGCGGGACCTACGAGCAGTACTTC
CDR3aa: CASSHSRSSGTYEQYF

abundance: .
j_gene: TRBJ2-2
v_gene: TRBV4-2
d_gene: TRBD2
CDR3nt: TGTGCCAGCAGCCAAGAAGGAGCGGGGGGGGTCACCGGGGAGCTGTTTTTT
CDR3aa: CASSQEGAGGVTGELFF

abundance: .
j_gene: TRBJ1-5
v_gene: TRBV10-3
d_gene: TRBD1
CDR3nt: TGTGCCATCTCAGGGACAGATCAGCCCCAGCATTTT
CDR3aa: CAISGTDQPQHF

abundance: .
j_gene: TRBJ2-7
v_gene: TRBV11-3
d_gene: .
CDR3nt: TGTGCCAGCAGCGGGGACTCCTACGAGCAGTACTTC
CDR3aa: CASSGDSYEQYF

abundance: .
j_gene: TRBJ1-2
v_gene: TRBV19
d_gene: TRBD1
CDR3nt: TGTGCCAGTAGTTTCCGGACAGGTGGACGGGTCAACTATGGCTACACCTTC
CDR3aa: CASSFRTGGRVNYGYTF